This T cell receptor beta chain was sequenced in a study of Ad26.COV2.S vaccination and SARS-CoV-2 variants. General study points: The TCR breadth and depth analyses may have understated or missed part of the total T cell responses. Spike-specific responses of CD8+ and CD4+ T cells were reported to display substantial breadth after vaccination.

The junction had 8 bases not matched to a gene; V was cut back by 5 bases and J by 5 bases. This CDR3 has 16 amino acids. Germline values: CDR1 SGHTA, CDR2 FQGNSA. Details on this clone: Its matching antigen is unknown.

Repertoires were generated with immunoSEQ multiplex PCR, while TCRdb's copy carries only in-frame clones and drops some. The sample lists about 430,000 clones, more than 80% seen once, with approximately 12% in the top ten. Documented treatment: 15 to 20 received Ad26.COV2.S at low or high dose, single or two shots; about 5 received placebo; per-sample allocation not given. Following the first vaccine or placebo injection, samples were taken on day 63. This vaccine is an Ad26 vector that expresses the Wuhan-strain SARS-CoV-2 spike. This chain connects TRBV7-2 to TRBJ2-7; 14 bases map to TRBD2. Material: peripheral blood, obtained in a trial of Ad26.COV2.S vaccine versus placebo. This clonotype originated in a person aged 18-65 years who received the Ad26.COV2.S COVID-19 vaccine or a placebo. The CDR3 here is CASSARLAGGGDEQYF. The CDR3 nucleotides read TGTGCCAGCAGCGCTCGACTAGCGGGAGGGGGCGACGAGCAGTACTTC.